Shown below are 30 T cell receptor beta chains from a single sample sequenced in a study of cytomegalovirus exposure and HLA in healthy donors. PCR employed 60 Vbeta and 13 Jbeta primers. Clones were read by immunoSEQ multiplex PCR, and TCRdb kept only the in-frame ones, dropping some. The sample includes under 200,000 clones, roughly 80% seen only once; the top ten take around 0.96%. Sequenced input: PBMCs. All receptors come from a man younger than 40 in good health and CMV-seronegative.

The chain uses TRBV9 and TRBJ1-3; D call uncertain. The germline V and J ends were trimmed by 0 bases and 0 bases, with 13 bases remaining between them. In germline, CDR1 is SGDLS, CDR2 YYNGEE. The CDR3 spans 17 residues. The CDR3 DNA is TGTGCCAGCAGCGTAGGGGGTAACGGGGTCTCTGGAAACACCATATATTTT. It translates to CASSVGGNGVSGNTIYF.

This chain connects TRBV5-4 to TRBJ2-3; a weak D match, TRBD1 (5 bases). CDR3 length: 16 residues. Germline V lookup: CDR1 SGHNT, CDR2 YYREEE (reference sequence). The V and J ends lost 1 base and 2 bases respectively, with 14 bases between them. The CDR3 spells CASSLSSRAHTDTQYF. The CDR3 DNA reads TGTGCCAGCAGCTTGTCGAGCAGGGCCCACACAGATACGCAGTATTTT.

The V gene is TRBV7-8, the J gene TRBJ1-5, with 9 bases matching TRBD1. V was pared by 6 bases and J by 6 bases, with 9 bases of the junction left unmatched. This CDR3 spans 15 amino acids. Germline assignment: CDR1 SGHVS and CDR2 FQNEAQ. CDR3 DNA sequence: TGTGCCAGCAGGCTCTCCGGGACAGGGATTCAGCCCCAGCATTTT. Protein: CASRLSGTGIQPQHF.

The chain uses TRBV29-1 and TRBJ2-2; TRBD2 might be the D (6 bases). V shed 2 bases and J shed 5 bases, with 9 bases lying between them. Germline V gives CDR1 SQVTM, CDR2 ANQGSEA. The CDR3 is made up of 13 amino acids. The CDR3 DNA sequence: TGCAGCGTTGAACGGGAGCTAACCGGGGAGCTGTTTTTT. This encodes CSVERELTGELFF.

V is TRBV5-1 and J is TRBJ1-2; 10 positions agree with TRBD1. V was pared by 4 bases and J by 6 bases, with 3 bases of the junction left unmatched. The CDR3 has 13 residues. The germline V gene encodes CDR1 SGHRS and CDR2 YFSETQ. The CDR3 DNA is TGCGCCAGCAGCCGAGGGACAGGGGATGGCTACACCTTC. Amino acids: CASSRGTGDGYTF.

A few counts support this clone. The chain couples TRBV25-1 to TRBJ1-3; no firm D call. Trimming removed 3 bases at V and 3 bases at J, with 6 bases between. Germline lookup yields CDR1 MGHDK and CDR2 SYGVNS. The CDR3 has 13 residues. The CDR3 nucleotides read TGTGCCAGCAGTGAGCCCGGTGGAAACACCATATATTTT. This encodes CASSEPGGNTIYF.

The chain couples TRBV5-6 to TRBJ2-1; 9 bases align to TRBD1. This CDR3 comprises 15 residues. Germline CDR1 is SGHDT and CDR2 is YYEEEE. Trimming cost V 4 bases and J 4 bases; bases outside gene matches: 6. This CDR3 is CASSLTGGAYNEQFF. CDR3 DNA sequence: TGTGCCAGCAGCCTCACAGGGGGCGCATACAATGAGCAGTTCTTC.

The V and J genes are TRBV2 and TRBJ2-1, with TRBD2 matching 9 bases. The germline gives CDR1 SNHLY, CDR2 FYNNEI. This CDR3 has 17 amino acids. V was clipped by 4 bases and J by 6 bases; unmatched bases: 13. CDR3: CASSGLAGGTRFNEQFF. Here the CDR3 DNA reads TGTGCCAGCAGTGGGCTGGCGGGGGGGACAAGGTTCAATGAGCAGTTCTTC.

The J gene is TRBJ1-1, the V gene TRBV28, with D possibly being TRBD1 (5 bases). This CDR3 contains 15 residues. V lost 7 bases and J 4 bases, leaving 19 bases between the germline ends. Germline V gene sequence: CDR1 MDHEN, CDR2 SYDVKM. CDR3 DNA sequence: TGTGCCAGCAAGGAGGGATGGGGCCGAGTCACTGAAGCTTTCTTT. Its translation is CASKEGWGRVTEAFF.

This chain uses TRBV6-4 with TRBJ1-2; 9 bases agree with TRBD1. Trimming cost V 3 bases and J 4 bases; bases outside gene matches: 0. CDR1 and CDR2 (germline): MRHNA, SNTAGT. The CDR3 has 13 residues. For the CDR3, the DNA is TGTGCCAGCAGTGAGGACAGGGGCTATGGCTACACCTTC. Translating it yields CASSEDRGYGYTF.

V is TRBV2 and J is TRBJ2-1; a weak D match, TRBD1 (5 bases). This CDR3 is 10 amino acids long. Germline lookup yields CDR1 SNHLY and CDR2 FYNNEI. V lost 6 bases, J lost 14 bases, and 11 bases lay in between. The CDR3 loop is CASRQVKKFF. CDR3 DNA sequence: TGTGCCAGCAGACAGGTGAAGAAGTTCTTC.

The chain is built from TRBV7-2 and TRBJ2-3; D call uncertain. The CDR3 loop spans 16 amino acids. The germline V gene has CDR1 SGHTA and CDR2 FQGNSA. The V gene lost 3 bases and the J gene lost 4 bases, with 17 bases spanning the gap. CDR3 in DNA: TGTGCCAGCAGCTTGGTCCAAGCTTCCAGCGCAGATACGCAGTATTTT. Encoded protein: CASSLVQASSADTQYF.

The chain is built from TRBV5-6 and TRBJ2-7; tentative D call: TRBD2 (6 bases). The CDR3 loop spans 13 amino acids. Germline V gene data show CDR1 as SGHDT and CDR2 as YYEEEE. The V end was cut by 2 bases, the J end by 6 bases, with 12 bases between. The CDR3 protein is CASSFAGSGEQYF. The DNA of the CDR3 is TGTGCCAGCAGCTTCGCGGGGAGCGGCGAGCAGTACTTC.

This rearrangement joins TRBV14 to TRBJ2-7; 7 bases map to TRBD2. Germline CDR1 reads SGHDN; CDR2 reads FVKESK. The V and J ends lost 1 base and 0 bases, in that order; junction bases with no gene match: 15. The CDR3 length is 19 residues. CDR3 nucleotides: TGTGCCAGCAGCCAAGGTCCAGTGGGGGGGTTCCACCTCTCCTACGAGCAGTACTTC. This sequence encodes CASSQGPVGGFHLSYEQYF.

V is TRBV9 and J is TRBJ1-2; TRBD1 agrees at 8 bases. In germline, CDR1 is SGDLS, CDR2 YYNGEE. CDR3 length: 16 amino acids. With V trimmed by 3 bases and J by 0 bases, 7 bases remained unmatched. CDR3 region: CASSEGQGLANYGYTF. The CDR3 bases are TGTGCCAGCAGCGAAGGACAGGGCCTTGCTAACTATGGCTACACCTTC.

J is TRBJ2-5 and V is TRBV13; weak D call: TRBD1 (7 bases). The tail of the sequence fits TRBJ2-7 better, so the J call may be wrong. This CDR3 region has 16 residues. The germline CDR1 and CDR2 sequences are PRHDT and FYEKMQ (reference sequence). In nucleotides, the CDR3 is TGTGCCAGCAGCCCCGATGTGGAGGGGGCGTTCTCCGAGCAGTACTTC. Encoded protein: CASSPDVEGAFSEQYF.

The chain links TRBV27 to TRBJ2-1, with TRBD2 as a possible D gene (6 bases). The CDR3 sequence is 11 residues long. The V and J ends lost 8 bases and 9 bases respectively, with 11 bases between them. From germline, CDR1 is MNHEY and CDR2 SMNVEV (reference sequence). The CDR3 is CASGGWVEQFF. CDR3 nucleotide sequence: TGTGCCAGCGGGGGGTGGGTTGAGCAGTTCTTC.

This sequence joins TRBV4-2 and TRBJ2-7, with 7 bases that match TRBD1. Unmatched junction bases numbered 6, after V lost 0 bases and J lost 4 bases. The CDR3 contains 15 residues. CDR1 is LGHNA and CDR2 is YNFKEQ in the germline V gene. Here the CDR3 DNA reads TGTGCCAGCAGCCAAGATCCCAGGGGGTCTTACGAGCAGTACTTC. Translating it yields CASSQDPRGSYEQYF.

The V and J genes are TRBV5-1 and TRBJ1-1, with TRBD1 matching over 8 bases. This CDR3 is 14 amino acids long. The germline CDR1 and CDR2 sequences are SGHRS and YFSETQ. Trimming at V came to 4 bases and at J to 0 bases, leaving 2 bases not matched to a gene. The CDR3 DNA reads TGCGCCAGCAGCGGGGACAGGTTGAACACTGAAGCTTTCTTT. Residues: CASSGDRLNTEAFF.

The chain has TRBV7-9 and TRBJ2-5, with 16 bases identical to TRBD2. The CDR3 loop spans 18 amino acids. The germline V gene encodes CDR1 SEHNR and CDR2 FQNEAQ (reference sequence). The junction had 12 bases not matched to a gene; V was cut back by 6 bases and J by 5 bases. For the CDR3, the DNA is TGTGCCAGCAGGTCTCCGGGACTAGCGGGGGGGGCCCGGGAGACCCAGTACTTC. Residues: CASRSPGLAGGARETQYF.

The chain couples TRBV5-1 to TRBJ1-3; 7 nucleotides agree with TRBD1. The germline V gene encodes CDR1 SGHRS and CDR2 YFSETQ. The CDR3 totals 17 residues. Trimming at V came to 3 bases and at J to 0 bases, leaving 9 bases not matched to a gene. CDR3 sequence reads: CASSWGTETISGNTIYF. The CDR3 coding sequence is TGCGCCAGCAGCTGGGGGACAGAAACAATCTCTGGAAACACCATATATTTT.

This chain uses TRBV5-1 with TRBJ2-2; 8 bases map to TRBD1. CDR3 length equals 14 residues. CDR1 and CDR2 from the germline V gene are SGHRS and YFSETQ. V shed 9 bases, J shed 9 bases, and the junction held 13 bases outside the gene matches. The CDR3 region has the DNA TGCGCCACCGCGACAGGGGCGAGGATCAGGGAGCTGTTTTTT. As protein: CATATGARIRELFF.

V and J are TRBV9 and TRBJ1-1, with D unresolved. The CDR3 length is 13 residues. The germline V and J ends were trimmed by 0 bases and 7 bases, with 10 bases remaining between them. Germline V gene sequence: CDR1 SGDLS, CDR2 YYNGEE. CDR3 nucleotides: TGTGCCAGCAGCGTAGATAGTTGGAGTGAAGCTTTCTTT. This translates into CASSVDSWSEAFF.

This rearrangement joins TRBV9 to TRBJ1-2, with D maybe TRBD1 (6 bases). CDR1 and CDR2 (germline): SGDLS, YYNGEE. The CDR3 has 16 residues. V was cut by 3 bases and J by 0 bases, with 15 bases left in between. In nucleotides, the CDR3 is TGTGCCAGCAGCGCCCCTCGGGAGGGGGCTAACTATGGCTACACCTTC. This sequence encodes CASSAPREGANYGYTF.

The rearrangement joins TRBV5-1 to TRBJ1-4; tentatively, D is TRBD1 (5 bases). The CDR3 extends over 14 amino acids. Deletions cut 2 bases from V and 4 bases from J, with 9 bases between. CDR1 is SGHRS and CDR2 is YFSETQ in the germline V gene. CDR3 in DNA: TGCGCCAGCAGCTTCGTAGGGGATAATGAAAAACTGTTTTTT. Translation: CASSFVGDNEKLFF.

The V gene is TRBV7-2, the J gene TRBJ2-3, with 8 bases that match TRBD1. CDR3 length: 15 residues. Germline V gene data show CDR1 as SGHTA and CDR2 as FQGNSA. V lost 6 bases to trimming and J lost 4 bases; unmatched junction nucleotides: 9. The CDR3 region is CASSLTGALSDTQYF. DNA of the CDR3: TGTGCCAGCAGTTTGACAGGGGCCTTATCAGATACGCAGTATTTT.

The V gene is TRBV30, the J gene TRBJ2-1, with a tentative D call TRBD1 (5 bases). The CDR3 is 12 amino acids. V dropped 5 bases and J dropped 4 bases, with 9 bases sitting between them. CDR1 and CDR2 (germline): GTSNPN, SVGIG (reference sequence). CDR3 coding DNA: TGTGCCTGGGGACACCTATACAATGAGCAGTTCTTC. Its translation is CAWGHLYNEQFF.

The rearrangement links TRBV5-6 to TRBJ1-1; no reliable D call. Germline V gene data show CDR1 as SGHDT and CDR2 as YYEEEE. Trimming took 4 bases from V and 1 from J, leaving 14 bases between them. The CDR3 sequence is 15 residues long. In DNA form, the CDR3 reads TGTGCCAGCAGCGGCAGGTTAAACGAGAACACTGAAGCTTTCTTT. Encoded protein: CASSGRLNENTEAFF.

The rearrangement joins TRBV19 to TRBJ2-7, with 9 bases fitting TRBD1. This CDR3 contains 14 residues. Germline CDR1 and CDR2: LNHDA and SQIVND (reference sequence). Trimming cost V 7 bases and J 2 bases; bases outside gene matches: 6. In DNA, the CDR3 is TGTGCCAGTACCTCCGGGACAGGGACCTACGAGCAGTACTTC. It translates to CASTSGTGTYEQYF.

The rearrangement links TRBV5-1 to TRBJ1-4; D remains ambiguous. Trimming shortened V by 1 base and J by 3 bases, and 10 bases separated the two germline ends. The CDR3 length is 15 residues. CDR1 is SGHRS, CDR2 YFSETQ, per germline. CDR3 DNA sequence: TGCGCCAGCAGCTTGACAGAGGGCCCTAATGAAAAACTGTTTTTT. Its translation is CASSLTEGPNEKLFF.